The next 12 T cell receptor beta chains were all read from a single sample in a study of graft-versus-host responses after intestinal transplantation. TCRdb's copy holds only in-frame clones and misses some; the assay was immunoSEQ multiplex PCR. Found here are 40,000 to 60,000 clones, about 81% of them singletons; the top ten hold about 0.43%. Antigens for these TCRs are unknown. Sequences were derived from unstimulated CD4+ T cells sorted from spleen or lymph node cells, sampled before transplant. Receptors originate from a human donor who was the organ donor for an intestinal transplant.

The chain is built from TRBV4-1 and TRBJ2-2; either TRBD1 or TRBD2 may supply D (6 bases each). Germline V gene data show CDR1 as MGHRA and CDR2 as YSYEKL. V was pared by 3 bases and J by 2 bases, with 16 bases between. This CDR3 region has 17 residues. The CDR3 sequence: CASSQGGGKSNTGELFF. DNA for the CDR3: TGCGCCAGCAGCCAGGGGGGCGGGAAATCTAACACCGGGGAGCTGTTTTTT.

A single count supports this clone. This chain uses TRBV5-1 with TRBJ2-1, with 12 nucleotides matching TRBD2. The CDR3 has 19 amino acids. The V gene's germline CDR1 is SGHRS and CDR2 YFSETQ. Unmatched junction bases numbered 10, after V lost 0 bases and J lost 3 bases. CDR3 loop: CASSLAAGLAGGGYNEQFF. The CDR3 DNA reads TGCGCCAGCAGCTTGGCCGCGGGACTAGCGGGTGGGGGCTACAATGAGCAGTTCTTC. Based on the CDR3 plus reference TRBV5-1 and TRBJ2-1, the full variable domain is KAGVTQTPRYLIKTRGQQVTLSCSPISGHRSVSWYQQTPGQGLQFLFEYFSETQRNKGNFPGRFSGRQFSNSRSEMNVSTLELGDSALYLCASSLAAGLAGGGYNEQFFGPGTRLTVL.

This chain connects TRBV18 to TRBJ2-3; the D gene is possibly TRBD1 (6 bases). CDR1 and CDR2 (germline): KGHSH, LQKENI. CDR3 length equals 13 residues. V was trimmed by 6 bases and J by 2 bases, leaving 9 bases between them. Written as DNA, the CDR3 is TGTGCCAGCTCCCGGGACAACACAGATACGCAGTATTTT. It translates to CASSRDNTDTQYF.

J is TRBJ1-4 and V is TRBV11-3; 9 bases line up with TRBD1. This CDR3 has 16 residues. J was trimmed by 13 bases and V by 3 bases; bases with no gene match: 15. Per the germline V gene, CDR1 is SGHNT and CDR2 is YENEEA. CDR3 coding DNA: TGTGCCAGCAGCTTCATAGCTTACAGGGGGCCCGTCGCACTGTTTTTT. It yields the protein CASSFIAYRGPVALFF.

This chain connects TRBV7-9 to TRBJ1-3, with a weak D call TRBD1 (6 bases). The germline V gene encodes CDR1 SEHNR and CDR2 FQNEAQ (reference sequence). V lost 5 bases and J lost 0, with 17 bases in between. CDR3 length equals 17 residues. CDR3 sequence (DNA): TGTGCCAGCAGCCCCTTGGGGGGACACCTCTCTGGAAACACCATATATTTT. It is translated as CASSPLGGHLSGNTIYF. Complete variable domain (other parts from reference TRBV7-9 and TRBJ1-3): DTGVSQNPRHKITKRGQNVTFRCDPISEHNRLYWYRQTLGQGPEFLTYFQNEAQLEKSRLLSDRFSAERPKGSFSTLEIQRTEQGDSAMYLCASSPLGGHLSGNTIYFGEGSWLTVV.

The chain joins TRBV30 to TRBJ1-1, with TRBD1 matching 7 bases. Losses at the gene ends were 4 bases for V and 12 bases for J; bases not matched to a gene: 14. Per germline, CDR1 GTSNPN and CDR2 SVGIG (reference sequence). The CDR3 sequence is 13 residues long. CDR3 residues: CAWTGGWSSGSFF. CDR3 bases: TGTGCCTGGACAGGGGGTTGGTCCAGCGGGTCTTTCTTT.

The chain combines TRBV7-2 with TRBJ2-6; D might be TRBD1 or TRBD2, each matching 6 bases. The germline CDR1 and CDR2 sequences are SGHTA and FQGNSA. V dropped 5 bases and J dropped 2 bases, with 10 bases sitting between them. The CDR3 length is 15 residues. Here the CDR3 DNA reads TGTGCCAGCAGCCCCGGGGGCGCTGGGGCCAACGTCCTGACTTTC. Its translation is CASSPGGAGANVLTF.

The chain uses TRBV7-2 and TRBJ1-5; possibly TRBD1 for D (5 bases). The CDR3 length is 15 residues. Trimming shortened V by 1 base and J by 4 bases, and 11 bases separated the two germline ends. The germline V gene encodes CDR1 SGHTA and CDR2 FQGNSA. CDR3 region: CASSLGTSINQPQHF. CDR3 DNA sequence: TGTGCCAGCAGCTTAGGGACATCAATTAATCAGCCCCAGCATTTT.

There are a few counts of this clone. The chain recombines TRBV18 with TRBJ1-3, with D uncertain. Germline V gene sequence: CDR1 KGHSH, CDR2 LQKENI. Trimming took 3 bases from V and 4 from J, leaving 7 bases between them. This CDR3 has 13 amino acids. The CDR3 loop is CASSPKEGNTIYF. In DNA form, the CDR3 reads TGTGCCAGCTCACCCAAGGAGGGAAACACCATATATTTT.

This chain links TRBV15 with TRBJ1-4; TRBD1 might be the D (5 bases). There are 16 residues in the CDR3. The V end was cut by 7 bases, the J end by 0 bases, with 15 bases between. Germline CDR1 LNHNV, CDR2 YYDKDF (reference sequence). CDR3 DNA: TGTGCCACCAACCCCGGCGGGACCGCAACTAATGAAAAACTGTTTTTT. This gives the protein CATNPGGTATNEKLFF.

This clone was counted once. The chain has TRBV28 and TRBJ1-4; a weak D match, TRBD1 (5 bases). V was clipped by 0 bases and J by 8 bases, with 10 bases between them. Germline CDR1 is MDHEN and CDR2 is SYDVKM. This CDR3 is 14 amino acids long. CDR3 in amino acids: CASSLWEGKEKLFF. For the CDR3, the DNA is TGTGCCAGCAGTTTATGGGAGGGGAAAGAAAAACTGTTTTTT.

The genes are TRBV2 and TRBJ2-1, with 12 bases matching TRBD2. Germline V gene lookup returns CDR1 SNHLY and CDR2 FYNNEI. The V gene end was trimmed by 3 bases and the J gene end by 9 bases; junction bases not matched to a gene: 9. The CDR3 is made up of 16 amino acids. The chain's CDR3 is CASSENRLAGEVEQFF. CDR3 bases: TGTGCCAGCAGTGAGAACCGACTAGCGGGAGAGGTTGAGCAGTTCTTC.